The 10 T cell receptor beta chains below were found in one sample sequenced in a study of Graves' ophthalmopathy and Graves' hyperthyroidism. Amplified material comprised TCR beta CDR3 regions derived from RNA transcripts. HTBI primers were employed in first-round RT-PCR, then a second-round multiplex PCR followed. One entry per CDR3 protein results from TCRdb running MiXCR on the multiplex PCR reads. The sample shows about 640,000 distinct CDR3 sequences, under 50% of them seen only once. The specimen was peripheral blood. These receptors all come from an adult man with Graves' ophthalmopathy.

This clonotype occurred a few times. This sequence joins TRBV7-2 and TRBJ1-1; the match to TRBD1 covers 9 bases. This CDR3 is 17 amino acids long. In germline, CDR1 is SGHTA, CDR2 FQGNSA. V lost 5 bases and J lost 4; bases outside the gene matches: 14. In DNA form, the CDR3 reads TGTGCCAGCAGCCAAGCCGGGACAGGGATAATGAGCACTGAAGCTTTCTTT. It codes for CASSQAGTGIMSTEAFF.

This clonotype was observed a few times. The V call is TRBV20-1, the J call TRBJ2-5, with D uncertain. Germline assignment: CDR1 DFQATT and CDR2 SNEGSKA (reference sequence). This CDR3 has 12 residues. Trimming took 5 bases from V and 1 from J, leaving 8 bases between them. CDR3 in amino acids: CSAQAAQETQYF. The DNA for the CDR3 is TGCAGTGCTCAAGCCGCCCAAGAGACCCAGTACTTC.

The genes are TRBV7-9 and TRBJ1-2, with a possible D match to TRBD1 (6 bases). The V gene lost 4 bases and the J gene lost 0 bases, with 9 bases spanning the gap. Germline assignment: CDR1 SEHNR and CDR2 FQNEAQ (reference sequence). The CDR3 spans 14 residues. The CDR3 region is CASSSRGPNYGYTF. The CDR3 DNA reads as TGTGCCAGCAGCTCCCGGGGGCCTAACTATGGCTACACCTTC.

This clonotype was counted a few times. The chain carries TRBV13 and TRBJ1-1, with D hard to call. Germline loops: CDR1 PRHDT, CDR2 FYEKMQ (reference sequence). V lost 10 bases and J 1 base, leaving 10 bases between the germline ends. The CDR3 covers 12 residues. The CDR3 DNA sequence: TGTGCCACCTTCACACCGAACACTGAAGCTTTCTTT. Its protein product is CATFTPNTEAFF.

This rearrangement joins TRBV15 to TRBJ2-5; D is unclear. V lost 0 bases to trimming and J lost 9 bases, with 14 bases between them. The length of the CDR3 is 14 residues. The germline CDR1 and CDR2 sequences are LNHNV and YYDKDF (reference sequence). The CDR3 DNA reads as TGTGCCACCAGCAGAGATAATCCCAATCAGCCCCAGTACTTC. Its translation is CATSRDNPNQPQYF.

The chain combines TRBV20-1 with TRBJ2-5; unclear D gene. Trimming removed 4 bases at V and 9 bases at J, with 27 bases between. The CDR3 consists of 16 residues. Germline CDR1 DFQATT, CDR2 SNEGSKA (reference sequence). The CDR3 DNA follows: TGCAGTGCTATCAGAGGTGGTGGAGAAAGCAATCAGCCCCAGTACTTC. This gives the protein CSAIRGGGESNQPQYF.

For the CDR3, the DNA is TGCAGCGTTGGACCCGACTACTACAATGAGCAGTTCTTC. Its translation is CSVGPDYYNEQFF. The chain combines TRBV29-1 with TRBJ2-1; D perhaps matches TRBD2 (5 bases). The germline gives CDR1 SQVTM, CDR2 ANQGSEA. The CDR3 runs 13 residues. Trimming removed 4 bases from V and 3 bases from J, with 10 bases in between.

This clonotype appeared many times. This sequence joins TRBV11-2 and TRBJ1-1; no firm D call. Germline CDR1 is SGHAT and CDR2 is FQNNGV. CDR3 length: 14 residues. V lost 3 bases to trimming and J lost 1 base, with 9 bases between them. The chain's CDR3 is CASSFQGPNTEAFF. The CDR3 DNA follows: TGTGCCAGCAGCTTCCAAGGGCCGAACACTGAAGCTTTCTTT.

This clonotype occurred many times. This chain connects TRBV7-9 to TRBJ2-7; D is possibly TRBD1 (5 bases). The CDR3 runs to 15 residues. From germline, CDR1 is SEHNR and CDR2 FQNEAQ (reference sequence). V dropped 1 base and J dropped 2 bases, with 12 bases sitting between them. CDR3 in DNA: TGTGCCAGCAGCTTAGATAGACAGAAAACCTACGAGCAGTACTTC. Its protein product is CASSLDRQKTYEQYF.

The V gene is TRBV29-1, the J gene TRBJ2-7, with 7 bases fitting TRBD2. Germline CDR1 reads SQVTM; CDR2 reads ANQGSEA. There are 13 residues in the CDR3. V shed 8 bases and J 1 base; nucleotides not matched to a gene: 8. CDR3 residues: CSREPAGSYEQYF. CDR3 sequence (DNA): TGCAGCCGGGAACCAGCGGGATCCTACGAGCAGTACTTC.